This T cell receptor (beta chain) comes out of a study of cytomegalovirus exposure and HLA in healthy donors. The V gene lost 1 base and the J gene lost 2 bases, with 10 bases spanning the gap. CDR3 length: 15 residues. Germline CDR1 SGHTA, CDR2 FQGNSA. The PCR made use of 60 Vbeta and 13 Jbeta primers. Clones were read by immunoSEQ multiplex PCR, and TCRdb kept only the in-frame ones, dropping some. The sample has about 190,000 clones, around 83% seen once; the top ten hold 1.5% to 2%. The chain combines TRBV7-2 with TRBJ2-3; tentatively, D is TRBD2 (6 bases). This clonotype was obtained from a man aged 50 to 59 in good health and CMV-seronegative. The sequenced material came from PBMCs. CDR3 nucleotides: TGTGCCAGCAGCTTAGAGGGGACTCCCACAGATACGCAGTATTTT. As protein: CASSLEGTPTDTQYF.